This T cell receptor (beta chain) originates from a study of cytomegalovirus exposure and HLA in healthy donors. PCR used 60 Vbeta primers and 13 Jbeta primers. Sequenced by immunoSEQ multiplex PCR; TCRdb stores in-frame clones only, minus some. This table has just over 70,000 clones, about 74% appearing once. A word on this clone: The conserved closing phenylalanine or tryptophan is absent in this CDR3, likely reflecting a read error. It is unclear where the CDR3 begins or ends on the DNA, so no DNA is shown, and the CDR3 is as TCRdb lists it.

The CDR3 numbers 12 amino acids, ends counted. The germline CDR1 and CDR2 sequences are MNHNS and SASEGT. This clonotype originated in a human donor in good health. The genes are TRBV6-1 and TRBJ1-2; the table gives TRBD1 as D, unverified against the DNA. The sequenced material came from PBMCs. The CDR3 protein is CASSESNRGALT.